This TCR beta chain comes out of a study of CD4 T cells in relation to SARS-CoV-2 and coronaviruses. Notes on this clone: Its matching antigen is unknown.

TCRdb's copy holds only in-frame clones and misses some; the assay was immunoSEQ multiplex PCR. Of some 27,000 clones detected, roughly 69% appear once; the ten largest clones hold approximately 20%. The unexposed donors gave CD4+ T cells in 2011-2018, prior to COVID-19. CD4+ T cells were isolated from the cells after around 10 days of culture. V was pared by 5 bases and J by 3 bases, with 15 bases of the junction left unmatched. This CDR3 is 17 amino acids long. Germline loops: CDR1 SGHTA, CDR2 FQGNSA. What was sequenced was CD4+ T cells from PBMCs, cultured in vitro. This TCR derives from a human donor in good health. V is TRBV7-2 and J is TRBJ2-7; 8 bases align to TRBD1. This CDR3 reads CASSRRGQGQYGYEQYF. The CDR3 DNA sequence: TGTGCCAGCAGCCGGCGCGGACAGGGCCAATACGGCTACGAGCAGTACTTC.